Listed below are T cell receptor beta chains from one sample, sequenced in a study of shared T cell receptors in the human thymus. Sequencing used immunoSEQ multiplex PCR; TCRdb keeps in-frame clones, though not all of them. Here the sample spans about 660,000 clones, 87% being singletons. These sequences were also reported in another study, on human thymus T cells.

The sequenced sample was thymocytes. These receptors originate from a boy in the first two years of life with a congenital heart defect. Each CDR3 is given with its conserved first and last residue. Each record gives: clone size, D gene, J gene, V gene, CDR3 protein, CDR3 DNA. A D gene is named only where the DNA matches it firmly. Some rows have no size entry. The others give once, few or many, or a class for an expanded clone.

few,TRBD1,TRBJ2-2,TRBV19,CASSSPGQLTGELFF,TGTGCCAGTAGTTCGCCGGGACAGCTCACCGGGGAGCTGTTTTTT
NA,NA,TRBJ2-4,TRBV7-9,CASSLSVAKNIQYF,TGTGCCAGCAGCTTATCCGTAGCCAAAAACATTCAGTACTTC
NA,TRBD1,TRBJ2-3,TRBV11-2,CASAPGWGDREDTQYF,TGTGCCAGCGCCCCGGGGTGGGGAGACAGGGAAGATACGCAGTATTTT
once,NA,TRBJ2-5,TRBV6-6,CASNPNGGVETQYF,TGTGCCAGCAACCCGAACGGGGGTGTAGAGACCCAGTACTTC
NA,NA,TRBJ2-5,TRBV4-1,CASSVRGETQYF,TGCGCCAGCAGCGTCCGAGGAGAGACCCAGTACTTC
NA,TRBD2,TRBJ2-3,TRBV14,CASSQAWTSGQVTDTQYF,TGTGCCAGCAGCCAAGCCTGGACTAGCGGACAAGTCACAGATACGCAGTATTTT
NA,NA,TRBJ2-7,TRBV6-5,CASSHAEVSEQYF,TGTGCCAGCAGCCACGCGGAGGTGTCCGAGCAGTACTTC
NA,NA,TRBJ2-7,TRBV7-2,CASSLGGDSYEQYF,TGTGCCAGCAGCTTAGGGGGAGACTCCTACGAGCAGTACTTC
few,NA,TRBJ2-3,TRBV12-5,CASGPGRTLTDSGAQYF,TGTGCTAGTGGTCCCGGTAGAACGTTAACGGACTCAGGTGCGCAGTATTTT
once,TRBD1,TRBJ2-7,TRBV28,CASSFPDRGRNEQYF,TGTGCCAGCAGTTTCCCCGACAGGGGGCGGAACGAGCAGTACTTC
NA,TRBD1,TRBJ2-2,TRBV5-6,CASSCRDRGVAGELFF,TGTGCCAGCAGCTGCCGGGACAGGGGGGTGGCCGGGGAGCTGTTTTTT
NA,TRBD1,TRBJ1-1,TRBV15,CATSRDRVTEAFF,TGTGCCACCAGCAGGGACAGGGTAACTGAAGCTTTCTTT
NA,NA,TRBJ2-3,TRBV27,CASSPQRGTDTQYF,TGTGCCAGCAGTCCGCAGCGGGGCACAGATACGCAGTATTTT
NA,TRBD1,TRBJ1-5,TRBV4-1,CASSQDRGDRDRVNQPQHF,TGCGCCAGCAGCCAAGATAGAGGGGACCGGGACAGGGTCAATCAGCCCCAGCATTTT
NA,TRBD2,TRBJ2-7,TRBV5-1,CASSRGLAGFEQYF,TGCGCCAGCAGCAGAGGACTAGCGGGATTCGAGCAGTACTTC
NA,NA,TRBJ2-3,TRBV7-2,CASSLPVAPGTQYF,TGTGCCAGCAGCTTACCGGTAGCGCCGGGTACGCAGTATTTT
NA,TRBD2,TRBJ2-2,TRBV2,CASSDSSGANTGELFF,TGTGCCAGCAGTGACTCTAGCGGAGCGAACACCGGGGAGCTGTTTTTT
NA,TRBD1,TRBJ1-6,TRBV15,CATGTGQQNYNSPLHF,TGTGCCACCGGCACGGGACAGCAAAACTATAATTCACCCCTCCACTTT
once,TRBD1,TRBJ2-5,TRBV18,CASSGEQGPQETQYF,TGTGCCAGCTCAGGCGAACAGGGGCCCCAAGAGACCCAGTACTTC
NA,NA,TRBJ2-2,TRBV7-7,CASSLGFGRELFF,TGTGCTAGCAGCTTAGGTTTCGGGAGGGAGCTGTTTTTT
once,NA,TRBJ2-7,TRBV6-5,CASSPDRDYEQYF,TGTGCCAGCAGTCCGGACAGAGACTACGAGCAGTACTTC
NA,NA,TRBJ2-7,TRBV6-5,CASSYDSTFYEQYF,TGTGCCAGCAGTTACGACAGCACGTTCTACGAGCAGTACTTC
NA,TRBD1,TRBJ2-1,TRBV28,CASSFNIRSGQGAGNEQFF,TGTGCCAGCAGTTTTAATATACGATCCGGGCAGGGGGCAGGGAATGAGCAGTTCTTC
once,NA,TRBJ2-7,TRBV7-2,CASSLAASSPYEQYF,TGTGCCAGCAGCTTAGCGGCCAGTTCGCCCTACGAGCAGTACTTC
NA,TRBD2,TRBJ2-1,TRBV10-3,CAIRAGGDNEQFF,TGTGCCATCAGAGCGGGAGGGGACAATGAGCAGTTCTTC
NA,NA,TRBJ1-3,TRBV6-5,CASSPDRYSGNTIYF,TGTGCCAGCAGCCCCGACAGGTACTCTGGAAACACCATATATTTT
NA,NA,TRBJ1-5,TRBV27,CASRSGYYSNQPQHF,TGTGCCAGCAGGTCAGGATATTATAGCAATCAGCCCCAGCATTTT
NA,NA,TRBJ1-5,TRBV29-1,CSDGMGLSNQPQHF,TGCAGCGACGGGATGGGACTGAGCAATCAGCCCCAGCATTTT
NA,NA,TRBJ2-7,TRBV5-4,CASSLSSRGLYEQYF,TGTGCCAGCAGCTTGTCAAGTAGGGGCCTCTACGAGCAGTACTTC
NA,NA,TRBJ2-7,TRBV19,CASSMAPTSSSSYEQYF,TGTGCCAGTAGTATGGCGCCGACTTCTAGTAGCTCCTACGAGCAGTACTTC
NA,NA,TRBJ1-1,TRBV19,CASSISQGKGGTEAFF,TGTGCCAGTAGTATCAGTCAGGGAAAAGGGGGCACTGAAGCTTTCTTT
once,TRBD2,TRBJ2-7,TRBV5-1,CASRLYIGGAYEQYF,TGCGCCAGCAGACTGTACATTGGGGGGGCCTACGAGCAGTACTTC
NA,NA,TRBJ1-2,TRBV7-9,CASSAATGLGYGYTF,TGTGCCAGCAGTGCAGCTACAGGGCTCGGCTATGGCTACACCTTC
NA,NA,TRBJ1-3,TRBV25-1,CASSEPGAGNTIYF,TGTGCCAGCAGTGAACCAGGGGCTGGAAACACCATATATTTT
few,NA,TRBJ2-1,TRBV4-1,CASSQKPGKPNNEQFF,TGCGCCAGCAGCCAAAAACCGGGAAAACCCAACAATGAGCAGTTCTTC
NA,NA,TRBJ2-4,TRBV27,CASSPRIRGIKNIQYF,TGTGCCAGCAGCCCACGAATCCGAGGGATCAAAAACATTCAGTACTTC
NA,NA,TRBJ1-2,TRBV29-1,CSVGLPGDDYGYTF,TGCAGCGTTGGTCTTCCAGGGGACGACTATGGCTACACCTTC
NA,TRBD2,TRBJ2-5,TRBV25-1,CASSEYSGRETQYF,TGTGCCAGCAGTGAATATAGCGGGAGAGAGACCCAGTACTTC
NA,NA,TRBJ2-2,TRBV4-1,CASSQGETTNTGELFF,TGCGCCAGCAGCCAAGGAGAGACTACGAACACCGGGGAGCTGTTTTTT
NA,NA,TRBJ1-4,TRBV30,CAWSVYRAREKLFF,TGTGCCTGGAGTGTATACAGGGCAAGGGAAAAACTGTTTTTT